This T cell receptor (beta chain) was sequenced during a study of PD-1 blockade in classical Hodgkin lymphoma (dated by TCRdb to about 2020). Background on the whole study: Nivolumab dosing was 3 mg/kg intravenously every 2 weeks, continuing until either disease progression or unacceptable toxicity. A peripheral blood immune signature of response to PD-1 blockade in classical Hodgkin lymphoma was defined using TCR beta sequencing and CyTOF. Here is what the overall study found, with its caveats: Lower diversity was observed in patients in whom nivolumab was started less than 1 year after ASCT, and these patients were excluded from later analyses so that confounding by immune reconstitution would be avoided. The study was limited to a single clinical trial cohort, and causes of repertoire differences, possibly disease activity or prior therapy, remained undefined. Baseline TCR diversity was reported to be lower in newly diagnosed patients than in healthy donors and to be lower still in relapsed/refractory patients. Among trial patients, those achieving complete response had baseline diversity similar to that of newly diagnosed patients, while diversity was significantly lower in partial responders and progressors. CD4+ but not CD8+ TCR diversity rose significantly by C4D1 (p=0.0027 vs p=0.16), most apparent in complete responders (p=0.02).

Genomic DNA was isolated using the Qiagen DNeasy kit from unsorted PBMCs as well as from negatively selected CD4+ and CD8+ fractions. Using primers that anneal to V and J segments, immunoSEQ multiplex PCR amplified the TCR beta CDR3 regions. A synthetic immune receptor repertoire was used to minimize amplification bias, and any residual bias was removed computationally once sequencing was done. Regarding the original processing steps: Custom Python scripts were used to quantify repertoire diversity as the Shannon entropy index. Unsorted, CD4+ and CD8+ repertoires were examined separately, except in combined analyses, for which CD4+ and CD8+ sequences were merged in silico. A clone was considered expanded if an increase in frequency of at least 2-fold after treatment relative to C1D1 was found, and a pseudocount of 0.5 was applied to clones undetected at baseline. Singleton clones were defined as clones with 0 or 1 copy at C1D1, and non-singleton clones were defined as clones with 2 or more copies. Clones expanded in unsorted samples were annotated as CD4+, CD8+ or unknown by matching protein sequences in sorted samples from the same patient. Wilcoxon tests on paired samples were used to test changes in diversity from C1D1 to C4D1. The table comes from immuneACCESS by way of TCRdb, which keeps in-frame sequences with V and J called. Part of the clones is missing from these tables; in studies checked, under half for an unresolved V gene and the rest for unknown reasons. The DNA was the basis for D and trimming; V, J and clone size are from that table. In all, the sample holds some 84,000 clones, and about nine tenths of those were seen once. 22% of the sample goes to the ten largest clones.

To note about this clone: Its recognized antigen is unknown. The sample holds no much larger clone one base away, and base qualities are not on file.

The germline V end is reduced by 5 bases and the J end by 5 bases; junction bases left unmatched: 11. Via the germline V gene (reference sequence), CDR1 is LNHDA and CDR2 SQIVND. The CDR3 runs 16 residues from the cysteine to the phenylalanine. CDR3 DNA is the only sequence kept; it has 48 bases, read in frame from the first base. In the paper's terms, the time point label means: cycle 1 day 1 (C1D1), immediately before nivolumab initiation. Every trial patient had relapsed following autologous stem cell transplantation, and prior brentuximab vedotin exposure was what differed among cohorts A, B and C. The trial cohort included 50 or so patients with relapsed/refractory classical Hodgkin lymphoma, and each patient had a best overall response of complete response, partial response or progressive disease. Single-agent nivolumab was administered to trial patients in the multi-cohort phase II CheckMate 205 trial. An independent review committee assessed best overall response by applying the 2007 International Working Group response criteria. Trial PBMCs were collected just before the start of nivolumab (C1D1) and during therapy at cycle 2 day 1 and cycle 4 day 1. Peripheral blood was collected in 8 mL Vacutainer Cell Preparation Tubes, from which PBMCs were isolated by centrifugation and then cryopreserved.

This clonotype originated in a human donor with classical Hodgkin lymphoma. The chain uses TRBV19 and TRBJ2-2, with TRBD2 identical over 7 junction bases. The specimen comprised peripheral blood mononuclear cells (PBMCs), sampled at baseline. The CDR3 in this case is CASSWGWRELTGELFF. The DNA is TGTGCCAGTAGTTGGGGCTGGCGGGAGCTAACCGGGGAGCTGTTTTTT.